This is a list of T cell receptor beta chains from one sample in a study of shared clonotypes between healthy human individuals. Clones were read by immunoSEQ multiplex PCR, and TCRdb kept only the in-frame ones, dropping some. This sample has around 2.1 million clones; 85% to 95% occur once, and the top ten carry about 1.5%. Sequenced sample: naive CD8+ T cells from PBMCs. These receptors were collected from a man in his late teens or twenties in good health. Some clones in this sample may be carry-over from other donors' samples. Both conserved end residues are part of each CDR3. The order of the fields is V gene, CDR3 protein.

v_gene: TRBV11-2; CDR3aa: CASSFGDGYTF
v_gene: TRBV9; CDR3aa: CASSVVGLADNEQFF
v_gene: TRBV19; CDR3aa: CASSIRGRNTEAFF
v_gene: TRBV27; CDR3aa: CASSPSADPGRELFF
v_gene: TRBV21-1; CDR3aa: CASDQGTDTQYF
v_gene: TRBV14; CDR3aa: CASSQEGTGNFF
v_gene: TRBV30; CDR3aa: CAWDRGGTDTQYF
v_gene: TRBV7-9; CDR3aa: CASSLEYGSRGAFF
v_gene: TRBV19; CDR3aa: CASSMIAGAYNEQFF
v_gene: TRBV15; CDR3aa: CATRGGVNTGELFF
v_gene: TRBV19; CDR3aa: CASSEQGNQPQHF
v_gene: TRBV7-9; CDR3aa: CASSDGQIRDGYTF
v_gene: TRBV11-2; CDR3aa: CASSTRTSGPYNEQFF
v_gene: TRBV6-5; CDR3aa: CASSYSRTDLFYGYTF
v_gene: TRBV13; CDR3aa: CASSSGAGSAKNIQYF
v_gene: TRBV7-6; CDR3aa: CASSSGTGPRGYTF
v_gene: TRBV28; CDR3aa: CASSLDRGRVQPQHF
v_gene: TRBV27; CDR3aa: CASSLEGTGRTGELFF
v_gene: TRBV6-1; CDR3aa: CASRGRAYGYTF
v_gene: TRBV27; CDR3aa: CASSLLSVDGANVLTF
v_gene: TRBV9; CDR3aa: CASSPRGLAGPRETQYF
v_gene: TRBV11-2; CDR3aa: CASSGETGYNEQFF
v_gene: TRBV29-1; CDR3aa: CSGGTSNEQFF
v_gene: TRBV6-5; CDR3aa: CASSHPTTEAFF
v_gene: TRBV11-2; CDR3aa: CASSPLLDRPGYRGQYF
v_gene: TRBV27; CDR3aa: CASSFSGSYNEQFF
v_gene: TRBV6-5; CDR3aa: CASLQTYEQYF
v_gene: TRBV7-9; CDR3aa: CASSFLRAREETQYF
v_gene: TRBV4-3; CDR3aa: CASSQSRGRELYNEQFF
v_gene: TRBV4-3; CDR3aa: CASSQKGGPSYEQYF
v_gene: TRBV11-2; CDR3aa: CASSAKGRGEKLFF
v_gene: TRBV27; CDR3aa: CASRYTGASYEQYF
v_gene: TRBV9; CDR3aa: CASRKAYEQYF
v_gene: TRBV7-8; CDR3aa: CASSLGPGGPEAFF
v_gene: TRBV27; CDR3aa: CASSPGTSGRTDTQYF
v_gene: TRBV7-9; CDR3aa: CASSYTETQYF
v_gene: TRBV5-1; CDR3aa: CASSLPGGQGFYNEQFF
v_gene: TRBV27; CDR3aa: CASSLAGEQFF
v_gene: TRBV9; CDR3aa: CASSAPLAGGPNTGELFF
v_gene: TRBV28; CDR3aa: CASSLSAGLQETQYF
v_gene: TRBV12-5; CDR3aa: CARGQGSDTGELFF
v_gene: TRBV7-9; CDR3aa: CASSLVWGTQETQYF